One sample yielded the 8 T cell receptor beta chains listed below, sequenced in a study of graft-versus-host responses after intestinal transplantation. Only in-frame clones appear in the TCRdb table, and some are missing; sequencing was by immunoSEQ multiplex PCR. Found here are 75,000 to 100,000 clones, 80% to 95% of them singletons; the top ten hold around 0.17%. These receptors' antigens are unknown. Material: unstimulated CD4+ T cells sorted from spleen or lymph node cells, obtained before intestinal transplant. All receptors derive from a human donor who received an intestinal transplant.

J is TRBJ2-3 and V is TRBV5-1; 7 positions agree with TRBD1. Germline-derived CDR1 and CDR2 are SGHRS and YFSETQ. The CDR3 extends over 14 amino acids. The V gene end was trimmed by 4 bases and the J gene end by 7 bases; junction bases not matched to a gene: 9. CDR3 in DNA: TGCGCCAGCAGCGGACAGGTACAGATGAATACGCAGTATTTT. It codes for CASSGQVQMNTQYF.

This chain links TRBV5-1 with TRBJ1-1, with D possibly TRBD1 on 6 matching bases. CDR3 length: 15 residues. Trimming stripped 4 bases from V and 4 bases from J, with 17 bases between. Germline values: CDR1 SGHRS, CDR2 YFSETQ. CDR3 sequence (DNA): TGCGCCAGCAGCCCGGAACAGAGGGGGTTCACTGAAGCTTTCTTT. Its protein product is CASSPEQRGFTEAFF.

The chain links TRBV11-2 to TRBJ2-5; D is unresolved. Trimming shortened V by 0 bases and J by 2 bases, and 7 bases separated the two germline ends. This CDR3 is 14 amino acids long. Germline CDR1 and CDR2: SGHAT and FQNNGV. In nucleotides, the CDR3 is TGTGCCAGCAGCTTAGATGCGAGACAAGAGACCCAGTACTTC. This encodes CASSLDARQETQYF.

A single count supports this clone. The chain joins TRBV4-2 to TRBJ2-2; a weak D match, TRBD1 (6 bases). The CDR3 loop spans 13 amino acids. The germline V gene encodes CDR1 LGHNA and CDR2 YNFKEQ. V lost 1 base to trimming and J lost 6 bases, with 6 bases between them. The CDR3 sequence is CASSQGGPGELFF. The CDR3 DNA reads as TGTGCCAGCAGCCAAGGGGGGCCCGGGGAGCTGTTTTTT.

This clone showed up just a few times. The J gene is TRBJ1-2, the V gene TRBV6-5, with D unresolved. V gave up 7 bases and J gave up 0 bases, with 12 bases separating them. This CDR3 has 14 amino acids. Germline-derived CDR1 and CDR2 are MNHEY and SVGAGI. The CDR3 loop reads CASKAGLANYGYTF. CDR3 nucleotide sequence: TGTGCCAGCAAAGCAGGATTAGCTAACTATGGCTACACCTTC.

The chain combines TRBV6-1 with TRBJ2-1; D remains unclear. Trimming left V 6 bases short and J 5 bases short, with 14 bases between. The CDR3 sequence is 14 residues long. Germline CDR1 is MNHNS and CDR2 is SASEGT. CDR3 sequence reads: CASSRREVNNEQFF. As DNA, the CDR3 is TGTGCCAGCAGCCGAAGAGAGGTCAACAATGAGCAGTTCTTC.

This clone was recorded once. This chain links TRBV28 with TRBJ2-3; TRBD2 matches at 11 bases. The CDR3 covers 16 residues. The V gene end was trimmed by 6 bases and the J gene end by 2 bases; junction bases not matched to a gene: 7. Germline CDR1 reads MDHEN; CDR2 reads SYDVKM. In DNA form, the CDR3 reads TGTGCCAGCAGGGAGGGACTAGCGGATCACACAGATACGCAGTATTTT. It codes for CASREGLADHTDTQYF.

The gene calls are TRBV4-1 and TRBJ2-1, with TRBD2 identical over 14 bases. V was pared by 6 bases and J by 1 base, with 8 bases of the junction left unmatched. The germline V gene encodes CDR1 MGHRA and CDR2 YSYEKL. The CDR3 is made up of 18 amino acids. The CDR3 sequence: CASRSGTSGSSSYNEQFF. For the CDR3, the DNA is TGCGCCAGCAGGAGCGGGACTAGCGGGAGTTCTTCCTACAATGAGCAGTTCTTC.